Sequencing of this T cell receptor beta chain was carried out in a study of T cells in Graves' hyperthyroidism and ophthalmopathy. The table lists this clonotype with many counts. Researchers took RNA transcripts and amplified the TCR beta CDR3 regions from them. In the first-round RT-PCR of the TCR CDR3, the HTBI primer set was used. One entry per CDR3 protein, called by TCRdb with MiXCR from the multiplex PCR reads. The repertoire holds more than 650,000 distinct CDR3 sequences, 14% seen once, with about 10% in the top ten. Trimming stripped 8 bases from V and 3 bases from J, with 17 bases between. Germline assignment: CDR1 MNHEY and CDR2 SVGEGT. The CDR3 has 14 residues.

Sequenced material: blood. The sequence came from a young woman with Graves' hyperthyroidism. The rearrangement joins TRBV6-2 or TRBV6-3 to TRBJ2-7, with a possible D match to TRBD2 (5 bases). The CDR3 reads CASAIGAENYEQYF. CDR3 sequence (DNA): TGTGCCAGCGCCATAGGAGCGGAGAACTACGAGCAGTACTTC.